This T cell receptor beta chain was documented in a study of cytotoxic CD8 clonotypes in ibrutinib-treated CLL. Study-level results: Clonality increased at ibrutinib response and stayed stable in sustained remission. At progression, however, it fell back toward baseline. Baseline clonality was higher than in age-matched healthy donors and moved in step with circulating CD8+ T-cell counts. There were few public clonotypes, and on treatment they contracted or stayed stable. There were differences in sampling times between sustained-remission and progressing patients.

About this clone: Its antigen is unidentified. Other nucleotide sequences from this sample produce the same CDR3.

With V trimmed by 3 bases and J by 4 bases, 3 bases remained unmatched. The germline V gene encodes CDR1 KGHSH and CDR2 LQKENI. The length of the CDR3 is 14 residues. Clones were read by immunoSEQ multiplex PCR, and TCRdb kept only the in-frame ones, dropping some. The sample shows approximately 320,000 clones, 67% of them seen only once. The chain is built from TRBV18 and TRBJ2-7, with 10 bases lining up with TRBD1. This clonotype originated in a human donor with chronic lymphocytic leukemia. This specimen was PBMCs, taken after 36 months of ibrutinib treatment. The CDR3 sequence: CASSPDRGGYEQYF. DNA for the CDR3: TGTGCCAGCTCACCGGACAGGGGGGGGTACGAGCAGTACTTC.